This T cell receptor beta chain was captured in a study of blood T cell repertoires in COVID-19. At the level of the study: Researchers got acute and convalescent COVID-19 samples from the United States, Italy and Spain. PBMCs, B-cell-depleted T cells, or T cells were the source of the cDNA or gDNA that made up the material.

In the original processing: It was from reference gene primer amplification that nucleated cell counts were estimated. Repertoires were generated with immunoSEQ multiplex PCR, while TCRdb's copy carries only in-frame clones and drops some. From that table come the V and J calls and clone size; the DNA was used to work out D and trimming. The sample has 210,000 or so clones, 70% to 90% seen once. This clone is a singleton in its sample. Germline V CDR1 and CDR2: LNHDA, SQIVND (reference sequence). With 5 bases clipped from V and 6 bases from J, the junction kept 10 bases outside the gene matches. The length of the CDR3 is 15 residues.

The TCR sequence derives from a young man with active or convalescent COVID-19. The sequenced material came from peripheral blood. This rearrangement joins TRBV19 to TRBJ2-3; 8 positions match TRBD1. The CDR3 protein is CASSVSQGAGDTQYF. The CDR3 DNA reads TGTGCCAGTAGTGTATCCCAGGGGGCCGGGGATACGCAGTATTTT.